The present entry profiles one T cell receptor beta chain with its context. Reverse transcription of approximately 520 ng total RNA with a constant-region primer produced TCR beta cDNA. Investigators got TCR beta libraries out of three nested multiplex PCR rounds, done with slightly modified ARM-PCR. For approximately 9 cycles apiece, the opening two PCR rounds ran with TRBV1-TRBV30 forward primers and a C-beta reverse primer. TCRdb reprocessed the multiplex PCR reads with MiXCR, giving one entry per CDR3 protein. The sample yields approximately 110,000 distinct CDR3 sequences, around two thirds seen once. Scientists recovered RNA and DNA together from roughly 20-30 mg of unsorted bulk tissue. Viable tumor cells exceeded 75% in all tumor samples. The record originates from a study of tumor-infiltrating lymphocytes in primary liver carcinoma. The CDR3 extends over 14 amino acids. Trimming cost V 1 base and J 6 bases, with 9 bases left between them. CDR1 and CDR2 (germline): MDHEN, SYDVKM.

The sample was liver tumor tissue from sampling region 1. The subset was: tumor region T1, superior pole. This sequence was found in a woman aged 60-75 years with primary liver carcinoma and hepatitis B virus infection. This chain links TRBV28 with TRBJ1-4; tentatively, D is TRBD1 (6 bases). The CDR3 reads CASSLYKGDEKLFF. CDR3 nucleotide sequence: TGTGCCAGCAGTTTATACAAGGGGGATGAAAAACTGTTTTTT.